This T cell receptor (beta chain) was profiled in a study of human T cells and chemical hapten exposure. This clonotype was counted between two and nine times. What it binds is not known. There are 13 residues in the CDR3. Germline V gene sequence: CDR1 SQVTM, CDR2 ANQGSEA. The ends were cut back, 7 bases at V and 0 bases at J, with 10 bases in the middle. MiXCR, run by TCRdb on the RACE reads, gives a single entry per CDR3 protein. There are 85,000 or so distinct CDR3 sequences in the sample; approximately 11% occur only once, and 3.5% to 4.5% lies in the top ten. Documented time point: patch test 1, 2 weeks after DPC sensitization. Indicated treatment: therapeutic diphenylcyclopropenone sensitization with weekly scalp DPC. Blood draws came first, before each patch test. Whole-study findings and limits: A positive correlation with patch test score was shown by PT1 expanded TCR counts.

The clonotype originates from a woman between 50 and 59 years old with alopecia areata. Some clones in this sample may be carry-over from other donors' samples. This chain uses TRBV29-1 with TRBJ1-5, with TRBD1 as a possible D gene (5 bases). The sequencing here drew on whole blood, taken in connection with sensitization to the hapten diphenylcyclopropenone (DPC). CDR3 residues: CSAADSSNQPQHF. In DNA form, the CDR3 reads TGCAGCGCCGCAGACAGTAGCAATCAGCCCCAGCATTTT.